This T cell receptor (beta chain) was sequenced in a study of shared T cell receptors in the human thymus (dated by TCRdb to the early 2020s). Study-wide context: The study examined how the human thymus generates shared, self-reactive T-cell receptor alpha chains.

The method was the immunoSEQ multiplex PCR assay. TCRdb limited this immuneACCESS table to in-frame rearrangements with V and J called. A share of clones is missing; checked studies link under half to unresolved V genes, and the rest is unexplained. The sample table lists about 710,000 clones, 70% to 90% of them with a count of one. Jointly, the top ten make up 0.0094% of the sample. To note about this clone: Its antigen target is currently unknown. One base away there is no much larger clone; base qualities are not given.

From the cysteine up to the phenylalanine, the CDR3 has a length of 14 residues. The only DNA kept is the CDR3, 42 bases in frame from the first base. Relative to germline, V is 5 bases shorter and J is 0 bases shorter, with 9 bases between their ends. Taken from the germline V gene, the CDR1 and CDR2 loops are MNHEY and SVGAGI. These data are also associated with another study on human thymus T cells. The other study reports the following: Donors were immunologically healthy infants undergoing open corrective cardiac surgery for congenital heart defects in Finland. Thymus tissue was collected as surgical resects that were removed during corrective cardiac surgery. Usage of V and J gene segments appeared to be biased in both the thymic and the peripheral blood repertoires. The related research found that thymic TCR repertoires overlapped highly between unrelated individuals. The study described the TCR alpha and beta repertoires in about eight infant thymus samples and a few matching peripheral blood samples. The infant donors were about 7 to 250 days old, and the cohort included six or seven males and two females. After being mechanically released from the tissue, thymocytes were kept at -70 degrees C in pellets of about 9-32 million cells. Genomic DNA was extracted from frozen cell pellets with a QIAsymphony instrument. TCRB and TCRAD loci were amplified from a standardized quantity of quality-controlled genomic DNA using the immunoSEQ multiplex PCR assay. The amplicons covered the V(D)J region and were long enough to include the CDR3 and to identify the V and J genes. Amplicon sequencing was performed on an Illumina platform through the commercial immunoSEQ service. Primer bias and sequencing errors were corrected using previously described methods, and TCRAD and TCRB definitions followed the IMGT database. The repertoires were analysed using immunoSEQ Analyzer 3.0 and VDJTools for basic statistics, V/J segment usage, diversity estimates, rarefaction and pairwise overlap. Diversity was estimated with Chao1, ChaoE, Efron-Thisted, Shannon and inverse Simpson indices, and also on datasets down-sampled to the smallest sample. For repertoire overlap, CDR3 nucleotide sequence, V gene and J gene had to match strictly, and clustering was done by Jaccard-based multidimensional scaling. Thymus samples yielded on average roughly 810,000 unique TCRB clonotypes, compared with 80,000 to 85,000 from blood samples.

This TCR was sampled from a boy in the first two years of life with a congenital heart defect. Donor details come from another sample of the same person, matched by shared clones. Sequencing input: thymocytes. The sequence joins TRBV6-5 to TRBJ2-3; the D gene is unclear. In nucleotide form, the sequence is TGTGCCAGCAGTCAGGTGGTGAGCACAGATACGCAGTATTTT. It is translated as CASSQVVSTDTQYF.